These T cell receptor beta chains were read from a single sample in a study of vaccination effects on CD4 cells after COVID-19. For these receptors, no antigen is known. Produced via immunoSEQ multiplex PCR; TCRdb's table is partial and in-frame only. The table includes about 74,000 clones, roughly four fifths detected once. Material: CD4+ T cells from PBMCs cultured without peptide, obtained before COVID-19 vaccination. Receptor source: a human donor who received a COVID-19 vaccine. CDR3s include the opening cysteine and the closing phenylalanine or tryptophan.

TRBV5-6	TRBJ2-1	CASSFWGLVGENEQFF
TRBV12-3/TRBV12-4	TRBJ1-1	CASSYMGNTEAFF
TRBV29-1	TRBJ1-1	CSVELPGDTEAFF
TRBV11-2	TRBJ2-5	CASSFAGTGGRETQYF
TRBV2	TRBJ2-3	CASRIEADTQYF
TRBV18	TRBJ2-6	CASNTGIYRSGANVLTF
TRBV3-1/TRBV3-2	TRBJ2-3	CASSRMNGRGDRDTQYF
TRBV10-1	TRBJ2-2	CASSDFGGGAGELFF
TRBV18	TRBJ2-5	CASSPLRSQETQYF
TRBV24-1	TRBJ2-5	CATGKGGVQETQYF
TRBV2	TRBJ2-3	CASSTTGIDTQYF
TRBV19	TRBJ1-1	CASSMWSQGIVNTEAFF
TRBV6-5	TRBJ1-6	CASTTSYNSPLHF
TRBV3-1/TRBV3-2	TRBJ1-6	CASSYSGRGDNSPLHF
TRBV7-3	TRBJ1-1	CASSLSADRTTEAFF
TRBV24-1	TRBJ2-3	CATSDFGGGAADTQYF
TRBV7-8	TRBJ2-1	CASSLILFQTRYNEQFF
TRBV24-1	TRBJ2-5	CATSEGENTQYF
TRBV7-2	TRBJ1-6	CASSLASTTMYNSPLHF
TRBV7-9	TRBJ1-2	CASSLDYLTGGGYTF
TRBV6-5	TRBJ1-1	CASSYPGGNTEAFF
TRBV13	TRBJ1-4	CASSFRAGSASYEKLFF
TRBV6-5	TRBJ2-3	CASSSSNSPDTQYF
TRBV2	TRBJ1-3	CASRDGLSGNTIYF
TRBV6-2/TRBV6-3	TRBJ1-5	CASSSVWAVGSNQPQHF
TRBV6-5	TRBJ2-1	CASTVSQGGSHEQFF
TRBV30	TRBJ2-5	CAWSGGERGGPRTTQYF
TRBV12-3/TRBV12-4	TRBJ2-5	CASSSGAETQYF
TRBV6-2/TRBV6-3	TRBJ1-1	CASSYERRQGNTEAFF
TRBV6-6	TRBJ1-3	CASSYRTAGNTIYF
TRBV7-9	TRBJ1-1	CASSFAGGGDTEAFF
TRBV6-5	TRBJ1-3	CASSYSARGSGNTIYF
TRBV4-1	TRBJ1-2	CASSQGGGGIYGYTF
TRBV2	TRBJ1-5	CASSDRADSNQPQHF
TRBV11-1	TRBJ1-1	CASSLRVRTEAFF